This T cell receptor beta chain was captured in a study of blood T cell repertoires in COVID-19 (dated by TCRdb to the early 2020s). A note on the overall study: ImmuneRACE Cohort 3 recovered participants were defined by two consecutive negative NP/OP PCR tests, healthcare professional clearance, or symptom resolution. Where HLA class I and class II types were available, the types were taken from metadata supplied by the sample provider, not from assay-based typing. Subjects who had been exposed to COVID-19, were actively infected with it, or had recovered from it provided the deeply sampled blood TCRbeta repertoires that made up the dataset. The repertoires were released in a freely available public database meant as a resource for research on the immune response to SARS-CoV-2. The material from the prospective study consisted of cDNA or gDNA derived from T cells, B-cell-depleted T cells, or PBMCs. The sample metadata nearly always contained a de-identified subject ID, COVID-19 status, age in years and sex. Collaborator samples came from the United States, Italy and Spain and covered acute and convalescent phases of COVID-19. The samples were drawn from two sources: the first 160 participants of the ongoing ImmuneRACE study, and about 1,300 subjects contributed by 6 global collaborators. Study-wide conclusions, independent of this receptor: Clinical and demographic metadata were provided uncurated, with the amount varying by source and participant.

Concerning this clone: Its target antigen remains unknown. No much larger clone is present one base from it, and per-base qualities are unavailable.

Enrolling through a virtual design, the prospective study's participants ranged in age from roughly 18 to 95 years and lived across roughly 24 United States geographic areas. In the prospective study, participants were assigned to cohorts based on the clinical history participants reported in a screening survey and a study questionnaire. Each participant in the prospective study had whole blood, serum and a nasopharyngeal or oropharyngeal swab collected by mobile phlebotomists. Additional blood draws and questionnaires over an approximately 2-month period could optionally be provided by prospective study participants. Blood samples from the prospective study were shipped frozen or at room temperature prior to DNA extraction. TCRbeta CDR3 regions were amplified from genomic DNA using the immunoSEQ Assay, a bias-controlled multiplex PCR. The original pipeline was this. Within the assay, amplification of reference gene primers was used to estimate how many nucleated cells each sample contained. Sequence reads were collapsed and filtered to measure the absolute abundance of every unique TCRbeta CDR3 rearrangement. For each sample, productive Simpson clonality was calculated as the square root of Simpson's diversity index over productive rearrangements. Here the immuneACCESS table is served through TCRdb, limited to in-frame sequences with V and J called. Missing clones are a known gap in these copies; in checked studies unresolved V genes cover under half, and the rest lacks a known reason. V, J and clone size were drawn from that table, and D and trimming were deduced from the DNA. A total of some 200,000 clones appear in this sample, 70% to 90% of them only once. The ten top clones hold approximately 2.8% of the sample.

Taken from cysteine to phenylalanine, the CDR3 has 15 residues. The CDR3 DNA has 45 bases and is translated from base 1. The germline V gene encodes CDR1 MGHDK and CDR2 SYGVNS. V lost 4 bases and J lost 1 base; the stretch between them is 12 bases long. The chain employs TRBV25-1 and TRBJ2-3; a tentative D call is TRBD1 (5 bases match). Sequencing used PBMCs or T cells enriched from blood (not recorded which). The TCR originated in a woman aged 45 to 65 in a cohort exposed to, infected with or recovered from COVID-19 (not recorded which). This receptor has the CDR3 CASSAYPRGTDTQYF. The sequence in DNA is TGTGCCAGCAGTGCATACCCCAGGGGCACAGATACGCAGTATTTT.